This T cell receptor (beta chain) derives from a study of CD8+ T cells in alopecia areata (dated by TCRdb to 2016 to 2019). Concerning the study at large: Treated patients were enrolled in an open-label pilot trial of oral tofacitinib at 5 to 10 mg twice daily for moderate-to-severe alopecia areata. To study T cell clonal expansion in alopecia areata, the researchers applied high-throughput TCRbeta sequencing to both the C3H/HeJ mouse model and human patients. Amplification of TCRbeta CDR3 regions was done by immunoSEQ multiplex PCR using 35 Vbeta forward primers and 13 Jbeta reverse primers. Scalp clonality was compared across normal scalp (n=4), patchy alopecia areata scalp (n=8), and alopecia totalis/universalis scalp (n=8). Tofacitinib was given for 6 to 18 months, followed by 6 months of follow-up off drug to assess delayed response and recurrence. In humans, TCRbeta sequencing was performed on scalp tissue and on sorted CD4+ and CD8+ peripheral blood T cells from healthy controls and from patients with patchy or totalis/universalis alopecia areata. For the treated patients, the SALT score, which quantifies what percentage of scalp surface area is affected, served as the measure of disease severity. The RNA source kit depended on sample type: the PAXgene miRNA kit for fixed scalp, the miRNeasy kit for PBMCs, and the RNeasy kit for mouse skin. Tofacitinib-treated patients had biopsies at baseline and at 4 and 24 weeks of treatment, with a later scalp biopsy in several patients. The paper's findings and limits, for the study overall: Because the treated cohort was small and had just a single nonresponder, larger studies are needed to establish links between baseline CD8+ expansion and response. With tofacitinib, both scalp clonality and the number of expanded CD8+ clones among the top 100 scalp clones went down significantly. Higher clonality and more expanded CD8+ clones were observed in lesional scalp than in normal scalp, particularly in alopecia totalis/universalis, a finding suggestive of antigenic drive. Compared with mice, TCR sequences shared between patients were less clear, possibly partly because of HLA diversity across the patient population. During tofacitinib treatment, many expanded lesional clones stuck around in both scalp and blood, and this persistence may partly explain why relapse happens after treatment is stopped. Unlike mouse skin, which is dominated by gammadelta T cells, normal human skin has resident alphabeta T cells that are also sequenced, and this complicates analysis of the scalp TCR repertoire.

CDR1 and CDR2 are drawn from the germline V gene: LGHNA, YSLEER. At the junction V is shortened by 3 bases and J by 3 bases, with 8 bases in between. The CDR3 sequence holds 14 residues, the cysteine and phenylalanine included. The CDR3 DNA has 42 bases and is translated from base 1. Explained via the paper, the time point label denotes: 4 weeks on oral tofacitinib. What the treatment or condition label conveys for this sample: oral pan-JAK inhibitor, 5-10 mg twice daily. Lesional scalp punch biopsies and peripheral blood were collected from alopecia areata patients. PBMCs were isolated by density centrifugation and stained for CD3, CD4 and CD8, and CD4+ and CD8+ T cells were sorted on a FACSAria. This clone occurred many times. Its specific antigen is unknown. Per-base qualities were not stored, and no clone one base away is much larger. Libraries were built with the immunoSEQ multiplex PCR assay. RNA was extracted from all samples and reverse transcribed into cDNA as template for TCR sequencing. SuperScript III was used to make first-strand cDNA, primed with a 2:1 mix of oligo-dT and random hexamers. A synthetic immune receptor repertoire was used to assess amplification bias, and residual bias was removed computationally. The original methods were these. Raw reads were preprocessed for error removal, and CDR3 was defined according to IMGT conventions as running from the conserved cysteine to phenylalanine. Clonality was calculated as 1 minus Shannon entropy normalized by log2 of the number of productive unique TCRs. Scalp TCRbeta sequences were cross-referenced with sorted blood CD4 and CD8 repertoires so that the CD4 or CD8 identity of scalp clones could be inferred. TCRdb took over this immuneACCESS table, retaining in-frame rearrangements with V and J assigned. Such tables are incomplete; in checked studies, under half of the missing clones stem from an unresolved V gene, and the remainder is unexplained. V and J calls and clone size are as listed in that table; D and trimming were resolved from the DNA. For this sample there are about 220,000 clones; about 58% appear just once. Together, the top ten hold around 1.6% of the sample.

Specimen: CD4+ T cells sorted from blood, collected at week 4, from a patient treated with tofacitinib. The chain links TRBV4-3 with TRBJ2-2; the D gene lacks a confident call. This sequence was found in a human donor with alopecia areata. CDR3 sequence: CASSQGRHTGELFF. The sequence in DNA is TGCGCCAGCAGCCAGGGAAGACACACCGGGGAGCTGTTTTTT.